The clone carrying this T cell receptor beta chain was detected a few times. This sample is part of a study of Ad26.COV2.S vaccination and SARS-CoV-2 variants. Germline CDR1 is SGHDT and CDR2 is YYEEEE. The V gene lost 3 bases and the J gene lost 4 bases, with 10 bases spanning the gap. The CDR3 length is 13 residues. Sequencing was performed with immunoSEQ multiplex PCR; in TCRdb, only in-frame clones are kept and a portion is missing. Among 200,000 to 250,000 clones listed, around 89% were seen once. Stated treatment: around 19 received Ad26.COV2.S at low or high dose, single or two shots; about 5 received placebo; per-sample allocation not given. Repertoires come from day 63 after the first vaccine or placebo injection.

The receptor was derived from a person aged 18-60 years who received the Ad26.COV2.S COVID-19 vaccine or a placebo. The material was peripheral blood, obtained in a trial of Ad26.COV2.S vaccine versus placebo. The chain couples TRBV5-6 to TRBJ1-1; D is possibly TRBD1 (6 bases). CDR3 coding DNA: TGTGCCAGCAGCTATACAGGGACCACTGAAGCTTTCTTT. Translating gives CASSYTGTTEAFF.